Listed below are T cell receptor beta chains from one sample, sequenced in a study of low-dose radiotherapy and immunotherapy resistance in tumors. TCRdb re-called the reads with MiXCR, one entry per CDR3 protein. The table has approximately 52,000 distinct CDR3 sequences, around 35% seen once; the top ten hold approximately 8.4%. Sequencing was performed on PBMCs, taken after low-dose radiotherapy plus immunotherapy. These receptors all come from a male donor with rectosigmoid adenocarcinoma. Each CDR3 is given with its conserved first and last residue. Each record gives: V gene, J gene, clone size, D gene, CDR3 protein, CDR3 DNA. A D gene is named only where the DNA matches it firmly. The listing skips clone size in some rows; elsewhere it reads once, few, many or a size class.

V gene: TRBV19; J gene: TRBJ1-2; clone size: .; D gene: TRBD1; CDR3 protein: CASSRGQSGYGYTF; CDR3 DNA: TGTGCCAGTAGCCGGGGACAGTCGGGCTATGGCTACACCTTC
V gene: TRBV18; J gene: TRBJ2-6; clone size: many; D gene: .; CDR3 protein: CASSPRTSGANVLTF; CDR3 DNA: TGTGCCAGCTCACCACGCACCTCTGGGGCCAACGTCCTGACTTTC
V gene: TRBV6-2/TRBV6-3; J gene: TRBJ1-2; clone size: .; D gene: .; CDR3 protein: CASRGKGSYGYTF; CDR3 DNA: TGTGCCAGCAGAGGGAAAGGGTCCTATGGCTACACCTTC
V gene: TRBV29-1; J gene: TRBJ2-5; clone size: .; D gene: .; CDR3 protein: CSVARGQETQYF; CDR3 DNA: TGCAGCGTTGCTAGAGGCCAAGAGACCCAGTACTTC
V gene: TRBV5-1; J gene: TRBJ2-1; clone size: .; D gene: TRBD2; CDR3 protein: CASSGGSGLSYNEQSF; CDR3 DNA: TGCGCCAGCAGCGGGGGTAGCGGGCTCTCCTACAATGAGCAGTCCTTC
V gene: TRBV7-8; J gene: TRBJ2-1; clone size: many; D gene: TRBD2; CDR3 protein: CASSSGGFDLNEQFF; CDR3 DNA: TGTGCCAGCAGCTCCGGGGGGTTCGACTTGAATGAGCAGTTCTTC
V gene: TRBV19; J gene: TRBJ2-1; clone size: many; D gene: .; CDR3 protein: CASSPGPSSYNEQFF; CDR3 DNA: TGTGCCAGTAGCCCGGGGCCGAGCTCCTACAATGAGCAGTTCTTC
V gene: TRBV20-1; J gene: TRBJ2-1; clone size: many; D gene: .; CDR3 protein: CSARRGLRSSYNEQFF; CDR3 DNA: TGCAGTGCTAGAAGGGGCCTTCGGAGCTCCTACAATGAGCAGTTCTTC
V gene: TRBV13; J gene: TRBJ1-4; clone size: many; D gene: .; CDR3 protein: CASSFWGPSEKLFF; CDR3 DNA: TGTGCCAGCAGCTTCTGGGGTCCGAGTGAAAAACTGTTTTTT
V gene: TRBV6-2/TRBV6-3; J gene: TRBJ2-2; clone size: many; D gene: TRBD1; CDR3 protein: CASSYSFRGRDGELFF; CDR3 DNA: TGTGCCAGCAGTTACTCGTTCAGGGGGCGCGACGGGGAGCTGTTTTTT
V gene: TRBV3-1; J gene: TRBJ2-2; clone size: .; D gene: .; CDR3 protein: CASSRNRVNTGELFF; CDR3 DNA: TGTGCCAGCAGCCGAAACAGGGTGAACACCGGGGAGCTGTTTTTT
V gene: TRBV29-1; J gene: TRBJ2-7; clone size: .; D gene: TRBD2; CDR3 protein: CSVESAAGGEQYF; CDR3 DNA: TGCAGCGTTGAGTCCGCGGCGGGAGGCGAGCAGTACTTC
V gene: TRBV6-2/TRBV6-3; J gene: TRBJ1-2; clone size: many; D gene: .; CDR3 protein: CASGTRAAISYGYTF; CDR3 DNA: TGTGCCAGCGGGACACGGGCGGCTATTTCTTATGGCTACACCTTC
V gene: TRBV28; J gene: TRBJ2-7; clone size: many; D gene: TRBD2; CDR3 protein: CASSSGPSGSYEQYF; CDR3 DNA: TGTGCCAGCAGTTCGGGTCCTAGCGGTTCCTACGAGCAGTACTTC
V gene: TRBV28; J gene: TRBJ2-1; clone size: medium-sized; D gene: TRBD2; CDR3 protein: CASSFTAGLAGDAHNEQFF; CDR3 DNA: TGTGCCAGCAGTTTCACCGCGGGACTAGCGGGAGACGCCCACAATGAGCAGTTCTTC
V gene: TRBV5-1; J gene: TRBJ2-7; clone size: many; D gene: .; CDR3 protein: CASSSDPRGTSLYEQYF; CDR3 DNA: TGCGCCAGCAGCTCCGACCCACGGGGGACTTCCTTATACGAGCAGTACTTC
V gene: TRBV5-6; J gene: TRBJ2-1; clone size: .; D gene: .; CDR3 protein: CASSLGTLRYGEQFF; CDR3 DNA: TGTGCCAGCAGCTTGGGGACCCTACGTTATGGTGAGCAGTTCTTC
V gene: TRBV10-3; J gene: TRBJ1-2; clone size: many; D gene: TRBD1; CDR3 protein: CAISEPGQGMDGYTF; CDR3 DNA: TGTGCCATCAGTGAGCCCGGACAGGGTATGGATGGCTACACCTTC
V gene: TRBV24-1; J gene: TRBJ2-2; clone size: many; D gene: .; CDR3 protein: CATSDFGSGSYTGELFF; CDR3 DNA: TGTGCCACCAGTGATTTCGGGTCGGGCTCCTACACCGGGGAGCTGTTTTTT
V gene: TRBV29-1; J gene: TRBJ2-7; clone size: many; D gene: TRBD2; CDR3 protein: CSVVRGTSGTRSSYEQYF; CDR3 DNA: TGCAGCGTTGTGCGAGGGACTAGCGGAACCAGGAGCTCCTACGAGCAGTACTTC
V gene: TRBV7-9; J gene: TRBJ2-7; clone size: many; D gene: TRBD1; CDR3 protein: CASSDPGQGDYEQYF; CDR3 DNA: TGTGCCAGCAGCGACCCGGGACAGGGGGACTACGAGCAGTACTTC
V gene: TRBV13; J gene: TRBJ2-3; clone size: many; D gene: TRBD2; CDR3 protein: CASSFGLAGVLGTDTQYF; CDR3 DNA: TGTGCCAGCAGTTTCGGACTAGCGGGGGTTTTGGGCACAGATACGCAGTATTTT
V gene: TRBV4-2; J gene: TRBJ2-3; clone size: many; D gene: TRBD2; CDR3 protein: CASSQVGASGGGADTQYF; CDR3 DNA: TGTGCCAGCAGCCAAGTTGGGGCTAGCGGGGGTGGGGCAGATACGCAGTATTTT
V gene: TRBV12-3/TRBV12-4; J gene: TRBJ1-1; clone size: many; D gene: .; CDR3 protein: CASRWRGGVLSEAFF; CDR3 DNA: TGTGCCAGCAGATGGAGGGGGGGGGTATTATCTGAAGCTTTCTTT
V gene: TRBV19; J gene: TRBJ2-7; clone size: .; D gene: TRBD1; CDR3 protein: CASSISLTGTGGASYEQYF; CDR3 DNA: TGTGCCAGTAGTATATCGTTAACGGGGACAGGGGGCGCGTCCTACGAGCAGTACTTC
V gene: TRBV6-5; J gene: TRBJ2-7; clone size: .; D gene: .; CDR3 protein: CARTVLVYEQYF; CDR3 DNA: TGTGCCAGGACAGTTCTCGTCTACGAGCAGTACTTC
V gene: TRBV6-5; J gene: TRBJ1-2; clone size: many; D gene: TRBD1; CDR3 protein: CASSLTGVSYGYTF; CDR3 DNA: TGTGCCAGCAGCCTGACAGGGGTCAGCTATGGCTACACCTTC
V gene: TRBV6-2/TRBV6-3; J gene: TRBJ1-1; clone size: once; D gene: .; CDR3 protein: CASQQAGSSEAFF; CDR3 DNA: TGTGCCAGCCAGCAGGCTGGGAGCTCTGAAGCTTTCTTT
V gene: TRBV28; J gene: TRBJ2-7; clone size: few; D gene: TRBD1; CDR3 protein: CASSHRGNYEQYF; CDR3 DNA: TGTGCCAGCAGCCACAGGGGGAACTACGAGCAGTACTTC
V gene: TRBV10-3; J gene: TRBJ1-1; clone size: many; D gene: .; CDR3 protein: CATMGGDREAFF; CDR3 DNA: TGTGCCACAATGGGGGGAGACAGGGAAGCTTTCTTT
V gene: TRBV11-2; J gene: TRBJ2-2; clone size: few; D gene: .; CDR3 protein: CASSLNRARHRELFF; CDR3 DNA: TGTGCCAGCAGCTTAAATCGTGCCCGGCATCGAGAGCTGTTTTTT
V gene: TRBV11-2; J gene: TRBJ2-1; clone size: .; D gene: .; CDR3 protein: CASSPRRDNEHFF; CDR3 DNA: TGTGCCAGCAGCCCCCGAAGAGACAATGAGCATTTCTTC
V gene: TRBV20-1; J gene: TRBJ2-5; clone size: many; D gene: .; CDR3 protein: CSASRLGGAETQYF; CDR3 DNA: TGCAGTGCTAGCAGGTTGGGGGGGGCAGAGACCCAGTACTTC
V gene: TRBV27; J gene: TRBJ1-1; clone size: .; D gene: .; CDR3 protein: CASKRTELNTEAFF; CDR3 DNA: TGTGCCAGCAAGCGGACAGAACTGAACACTGAAGCTTTCTTT
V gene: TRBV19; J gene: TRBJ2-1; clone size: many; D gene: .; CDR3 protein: CASSIGEEQFF; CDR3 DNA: TGTGCCAGTAGTATAGGAGAAGAGCAGTTCTTC
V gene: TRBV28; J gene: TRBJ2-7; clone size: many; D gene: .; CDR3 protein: CASSLRDAYEQYF; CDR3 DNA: TGTGCCAGCAGTTTGCGGGACGCCTACGAGCAGTACTTC